A selection of T cell receptor beta chains follows, all from one sample in a study of breast tumors, draining lymph nodes, adjacent tissues. TCRdb redid the calling of the multiplex PCR reads with MiXCR, one entry per CDR3 protein. The top ten clones hold 4.3% of a sample with 200,000 or so distinct CDR3 sequences, about 32% of them seen once. Source material: axillary lymph node tissue. Source of these receptors: a female donor with breast cancer. Some clones in this sample may be carry-over from other donors' samples. Each CDR3 is given with its conserved first and last residue. A D gene is named only where the DNA matches it firmly.

v_gene	d_gene	j_gene	CDR3aa
TRBV12-3/TRBV12-4	-	TRBJ1-1	CASSFGAPGVEAFF
TRBV25-1	TRBD2	TRBJ2-5	CASTRTSGPQETQYF
TRBV7-2	TRBD2	TRBJ2-3	CASSLATSGGTDTQYF
TRBV9	TRBD2	TRBJ2-2	CASSAPGLGGTGELFF
TRBV20-1	-	TRBJ1-3	CSARVKDSGSGNTIYF
TRBV20-1	TRBD2	TRBJ2-3	CSVPRTSGSYNEQYF
TRBV2	TRBD1	TRBJ1-2	CASGDRDYGYTF
TRBV14	-	TRBJ2-7	CASSQGLGLGHEQYF
TRBV14	TRBD1	-	CASSHITGAEAFF
TRBV19	TRBD1	TRBJ1-5	CASSAQGGSNQPQHF
TRBV4-3	-	TRBJ1-1	CASSQVSLNTEAFF
TRBV20-1	-	TRBJ2-7	CSASSPDNYEQYF
TRBV20-1	-	TRBJ2-5	CSAVVVQETQYF
TRBV20-1	TRBD1	TRBJ1-6	CSARGRQGSPLHF
TRBV30	-	TRBJ1-1	CAWTTTLGWNTEAFF
TRBV3-1	TRBD2	TRBJ2-1	CASSPGGRGGWVF
TRBV5-1	TRBD1	TRBJ1-4	CAGSLETGVNEKLFF
TRBV3-2	-	TRBJ1-2	CASSRGELNYDYTF
TRBV5-1	TRBD1	TRBJ1-3	CASSAWTGGNTIYF
TRBV20-1	-	TRBJ1-1	CVSRKGAGWNTEAFF
TRBV28	-	TRBJ1-3	CASRRGSAGNTIYF
TRBV5-1	-	TRBJ2-5	CASSLGQLQDTQYF
TRBV18	-	TRBJ1-2	CASSPGKKQESNYGYTF